This T cell receptor (beta chain) was observed in a study of breast tumors, draining lymph nodes, adjacent tissues. Broader study findings: Findings are consistent with lymph node origin and intratumoral expansion of most tumor T cells. Luminal-like breast cancer showed significantly higher tumor–nontumor repertoire similarity than basal-like. Tumor T cell lymph node origin was a supported hypothesis, not proven. Compared with lymph nodes, tumors were less diverse; compared with nontumor tissue, more.

The lymph nodes were axillary draining lymph nodes from breast cancer patients. Each CDR3 protein is one row after TCRdb ran MiXCR on the multiplex PCR reads. Found here are around 140,000 distinct CDR3 sequences, 20% to 25% of them singletons; the top ten hold around 2.7%. The ends were cut back, 3 bases at V and 2 bases at J, with 16 bases in the middle. The CDR3 length is 16 residues. In germline, CDR1 is SGDLS, CDR2 YYNGEE. This clonotype appeared many times. Its antigen is undetermined. This TCR derives from a female donor with breast cancer. Some clones in this sample may be carry-over from other donors' samples. Sequencing was performed on axillary lymph node tissue. This chain connects TRBV9 to TRBJ2-3, with D possibly TRBD1 on 6 matching bases. CDR3: CASSEGVDSYTDTQYF. The CDR3 DNA reads TGTGCCAGCAGCGAAGGCGTGGACAGCTACACAGATACGCAGTATTTT. The full variable domain, its missing parts supplied by reference TRBV9 and TRBJ2-3, is DSGVTQTPKHLITATGQRVTLRCSPRSGDLSVYWYQQSLDQGLQFLIQYYNGEERAKGNILERFSAQQFPDLHSELNLSSLELGDSALYFCASSEGVDSYTDTQYFGPGTRLTVL.